A single sample gave rise to the 20 T cell receptor beta chains below, sequenced in a study of post-analysis software for immune sequencing data. General study results and limits: Patients had higher frequencies than controls of about five TRBV segments, including TRBV5-6, TRBV5-1 and TRBV20-1.

Antigens for these TCRs are unknown. cDNA libraries for TCR beta contained unique molecular identifiers. MiXCR, applied by TCRdb to the PCR reads, yields one record per CDR3 protein. The data show about 540,000 distinct CDR3 sequences, around a third seen once. The sequenced material came from blood. The receptors here all came from a girl aged 2-17 years with multiple sclerosis.

The chain joins TRBV9 to TRBJ2-3; D is uncertain. Germline V gives CDR1 SGDLS, CDR2 YYNGEE. The length of the CDR3 is 14 residues. V dropped 0 bases and J dropped 2 bases, with 7 bases sitting between them. The CDR3 loop reads CASSVDALTDTQYF. The DNA for the CDR3 is TGTGCCAGCAGCGTAGACGCCCTCACAGATACGCAGTATTTT. Based on the CDR3 plus reference TRBV9 and TRBJ2-3, the full variable domain is DSGVTQTPKHLITATGQRVTLRCSPRSGDLSVYWYQQSLDQGLQFLIQYYNGEERAKGNILERFSAQQFPDLHSELNLSSLELGDSALYFCASSVDALTDTQYFGPGTRLTVL.

This clonotype has just a few counts. This chain uses TRBV14 with TRBJ2-1; TRBD1 agrees at 7 bases. Trimming removed 5 bases from V and 8 bases from J; junction bases left unmatched: 6. CDR1 and CDR2 (germline): SGHDN, FVKESK. The length of the CDR3 is 13 residues. CDR3 residues: CASSDRERDEQFF. The CDR3 DNA is TGTGCCAGCAGCGACAGGGAACGGGATGAGCAGTTCTTC.

The CDR3: CSAYPDRYGYEQYF. Written as DNA, the CDR3 is TGCAGTGCTTATCCGGACAGGTATGGCTACGAGCAGTACTTC. The rearrangement joins TRBV20-1 to TRBJ2-7, with 7 bases fitting TRBD1. This CDR3 has 14 residues. J was trimmed by 3 bases and V by 5 bases; bases with no gene match: 10. From germline, CDR1 is DFQATT and CDR2 SNEGSKA (reference sequence).

The chain links TRBV25-1 to TRBJ1-3; TRBD1 is a possible D gene (5 bases). This CDR3 has 15 residues. V lost 6 bases and J 2 bases, leaving 14 bases between the germline ends. In germline, CDR1 is MGHDK, CDR2 SYGVNS. CDR3 sequence: CASRGTGDPGNTIYF. In nucleotides, the CDR3 is TGTGCCAGCAGGGGTACAGGAGACCCTGGAAACACCATATATTTT.

This clonotype has just a few counts. This sequence joins TRBV11-1 and TRBJ2-3; 7 bases align to TRBD1. The V gene end was trimmed by 6 bases and the J gene end by 9 bases; junction bases not matched to a gene: 6. Looked up from germline, CDR1 is SGHAT and CDR2 is FQDESV (reference sequence). The CDR3 sequence is 12 residues long. The CDR3 protein is CASRLTGRTQYF. The CDR3 DNA follows: TGTGCCAGCAGGCTGACAGGGCGCACGCAGTATTTT.

This clonotype was found a few times. The chain combines TRBV4-1 with TRBJ2-1; TRBD1 agrees at 9 bases. CDR3 length: 18 amino acids. After removal of 0 bases from V and 6 bases from J, the junction contained 12 bases not matched to a gene. Per germline, CDR1 MGHRA and CDR2 YSYEKL. CDR3 protein: CASSQDNPQGARFNEQFF. In nucleotides, the CDR3 is TGCGCCAGCAGCCAAGATAATCCACAGGGGGCGCGGTTCAATGAGCAGTTCTTC.

This clonotype occurred a few times. The chain combines TRBV20-1 with TRBJ2-6; D uncertain. The germline gives CDR1 DFQATT, CDR2 SNEGSKA (reference sequence). The CDR3 loop spans 16 amino acids. Trimming stripped 2 bases from V and 0 bases from J, with 11 bases between. Here the CDR3 DNA reads TGCAGTGCTAGAATTGGGCCAAGCTCTGGGGCCAACGTCCTGACTTTC. Its protein product is CSARIGPSSGANVLTF.

Only a few counts were recorded for this clonotype. The CDR3: CATSGAMNTEAFF. Here the CDR3 DNA reads TGTGCCACCAGTGGGGCGATGAACACTGAAGCTTTCTTT. The V and J genes are TRBV24-1 and TRBJ1-1; no reliable D call. CDR1 and CDR2 (germline): KGHDR, SFDVKD. V was clipped by 5 bases and J by 0 bases, with 6 bases between them. This CDR3 contains 13 residues.

This clonotype turned up a few times. This chain joins TRBV5-1 and TRBJ2-5; 8 bases line up with TRBD2. V was pared by 1 base and J by 0 bases, with 5 bases of the junction left unmatched. Looked up from germline, CDR1 is SGHRS and CDR2 is YFSETQ. This CDR3 is 16 amino acids long. CDR3 DNA sequence: TGCGCCAGCAGCTTGAAAGGTAGCGGGGACCAAGAGACCCAGTACTTC. It specifies CASSLKGSGDQETQYF.

The CDR3 loop is CASSFAGVNNEQFF. The CDR3 nucleotides are TGCGCCAGCAGCTTCGCGGGGGTTAACAATGAGCAGTTCTTC. The rearrangement links TRBV5-1 to TRBJ2-1; TRBD2 matches 7 bases. The CDR3 extends over 14 amino acids. Trimming removed 2 bases from V and 5 bases from J; junction bases left unmatched: 4. The germline V gene has CDR1 SGHRS and CDR2 YFSETQ.

In this sample, this clonotype turned up a few times. The chain recombines TRBV27 with TRBJ2-7; tentatively, D is TRBD1 or TRBD2 (6 bases each). Trimming left V 4 bases short and J 7 bases short, with 14 bases between. This CDR3 has 13 amino acids. The germline V gene has CDR1 MNHEY and CDR2 SMNVEV (reference sequence). CDR3 sequence reads: CASSYGGRNEQYF. As DNA, the CDR3 is TGTGCCAGCAGTTATGGGGGGCGCAATGAGCAGTACTTC.

The V gene is TRBV3-1, the J gene TRBJ2-6; D remains ambiguous. The germline V gene has CDR1 LGHDT and CDR2 YNNKEL (reference sequence). The CDR3 length is 15 residues. Trimming took 4 bases from V and 1 from J, leaving 8 bases between them. CDR3 bases: TGTGCCAGCAGCCCCACCCAGTCTGGGGCCAACGTCCTGACTTTC. This gives the protein CASSPTQSGANVLTF.

The V gene is TRBV6-1, the J gene TRBJ2-1; 15 positions agree with TRBD2. This CDR3 comprises 17 residues. In germline, CDR1 is MNHNS, CDR2 SASEGT. The V gene end was trimmed by 6 bases and the J gene end by 7 bases; junction bases not matched to a gene: 10. CDR3 protein: CASSRGTSGGPGNEQFF. The CDR3 DNA reads as TGTGCCAGCAGCCGAGGGACTAGCGGGGGGCCAGGAAATGAGCAGTTCTTC.

This chain connects TRBV20-1 to TRBJ2-5; 7 nucleotides match TRBD2. The CDR3 is 14 residues long. Unmatched junction bases numbered 7, after V lost 1 base and J lost 5 bases. CDR1 is DFQATT, CDR2 SNEGSKA, per germline (reference sequence). The CDR3 DNA reads as TGCAGTGCTAGAGCCCTACTAGCGACCGAGACCCAGTACTTC. Encoded protein: CSARALLATETQYF.

The table lists this clonotype with a few counts. The chain has TRBV10-2 and TRBJ2-3, with no clear D. V gave up 4 bases and J gave up 4 bases, with 12 bases separating them. CDR3 length equals 14 residues. The V gene's germline CDR1 is WSHSY and CDR2 SAAADI. The CDR3 nucleotides read TGCGCCAGCAGTGCCACTCGTATAGCAGATACGCAGTATTTT. Its translation: CASSATRIADTQYF.

V is TRBV24-1 and J is TRBJ2-7, with D perhaps TRBD1 (6 bases). The end of the DNA is better explained by TRBJ2-4, so the J call may be wrong. Germline assignment: CDR1 KGHDR and CDR2 SFDVKD. This CDR3 comprises 15 residues. For the CDR3, the DNA is TGTGCCACCAGTGACCCTAGACAGGAGGTAAACATTCAGTACTTC. As protein: CATSDPRQEVNIQYF.

The chain has TRBV5-1 and TRBJ2-5; 7 nucleotides align to TRBD2. Germline V lookup: CDR1 SGHRS, CDR2 YFSETQ. With V trimmed by 4 bases and J by 7 bases, 10 bases remained unmatched. The CDR3 has 14 residues. For the CDR3, the DNA is TGCGCCAGCAGCCTTCGAGAAGCGGGGAGGACCCAGTACTTC. This gives the protein CASSLREAGRTQYF.

This clonotype showed up many times. The rearrangement joins TRBV12-3 or TRBV12-4 to TRBJ2-1, with 8 positions matching TRBD2. This CDR3 region has 14 residues. The junction had 9 bases not matched to a gene; V was cut back by 7 bases and J by 7 bases. The CDR3 is CASTPGLGENEQFF. CDR3 nucleotides: TGTGCCAGCACTCCGGGACTAGGGGAGAATGAGCAGTTCTTC.

The rearrangement uses TRBV28 and TRBJ1-2; D perhaps matches TRBD1 (5 bases). Trimming removed 10 bases from V and 6 bases from J, with 18 bases in between. This CDR3 has 13 residues. Germline lookup yields CDR1 MDHEN and CDR2 SYDVKM. The CDR3 region is CATYELGGDGYTF. The CDR3 nucleotides are TGTGCCACCTACGAACTGGGGGGTGATGGCTACACCTTC.

In its sample, this clonotype was seen many times. The genes are TRBV5-6 and TRBJ2-7, with a tentative D call TRBD2 (5 bases). Germline V lookup: CDR1 SGHDT, CDR2 YYEEEE. Trimming removed 3 bases from V and 2 bases from J, with 15 bases in between. This CDR3 comprises 15 residues. The CDR3 region has the DNA TGTGCCAGCAGCTCACGTACCTGGGGAGCCTACGAGCAGTACTTC. This gives the protein CASSSRTWGAYEQYF.